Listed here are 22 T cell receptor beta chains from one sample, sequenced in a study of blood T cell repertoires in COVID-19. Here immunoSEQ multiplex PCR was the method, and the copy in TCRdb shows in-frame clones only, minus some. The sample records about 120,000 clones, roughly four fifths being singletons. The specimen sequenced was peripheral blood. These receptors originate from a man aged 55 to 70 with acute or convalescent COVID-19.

DNA of the CDR3: TGCGCCAGCAGGGGGGTAGCGCCGGCGGGGGAGCAGTACTTC. The encoded protein is CASRGVAPAGEQYF. The genes are TRBV5-1 and TRBJ2-7; D is possibly TRBD2 (6 bases). The CDR3 is 14 amino acids. Germline CDR1 SGHRS, CDR2 YFSETQ. V dropped 5 bases and J dropped 7 bases, with 19 bases sitting between them.

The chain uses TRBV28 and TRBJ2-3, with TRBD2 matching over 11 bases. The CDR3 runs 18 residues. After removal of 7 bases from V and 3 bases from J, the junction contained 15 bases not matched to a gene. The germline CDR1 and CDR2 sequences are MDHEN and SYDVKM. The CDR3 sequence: CASIPELAGAFWTDTQYF. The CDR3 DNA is TGTGCCAGCATACCCGAACTAGCGGGAGCTTTCTGGACAGATACGCAGTATTTT.

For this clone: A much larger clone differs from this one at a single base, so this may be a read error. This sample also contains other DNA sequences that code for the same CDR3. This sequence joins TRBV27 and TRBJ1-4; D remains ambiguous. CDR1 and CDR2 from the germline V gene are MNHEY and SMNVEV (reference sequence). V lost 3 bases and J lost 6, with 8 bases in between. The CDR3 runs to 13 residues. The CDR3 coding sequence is TGTGCCAGCAGTTTTGGCGGGGATGAAAAACTGTTTTTT. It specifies CASSFGGDEKLFF.

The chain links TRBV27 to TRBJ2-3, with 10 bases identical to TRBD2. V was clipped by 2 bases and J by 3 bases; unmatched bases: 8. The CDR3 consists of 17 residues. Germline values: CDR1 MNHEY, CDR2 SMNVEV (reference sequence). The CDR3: CASSLSSLSGRTDTQYF. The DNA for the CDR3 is TGTGCCAGCAGTTTAAGCTCCCTTAGCGGGAGGACAGATACGCAGTATTTT.

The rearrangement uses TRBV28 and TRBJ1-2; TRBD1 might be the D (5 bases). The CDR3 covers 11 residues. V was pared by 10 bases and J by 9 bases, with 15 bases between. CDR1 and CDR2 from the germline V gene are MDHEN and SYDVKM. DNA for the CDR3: TGTGCCATCAATACGGGACTCCGCTACACCTTC. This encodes CAINTGLRYTF.

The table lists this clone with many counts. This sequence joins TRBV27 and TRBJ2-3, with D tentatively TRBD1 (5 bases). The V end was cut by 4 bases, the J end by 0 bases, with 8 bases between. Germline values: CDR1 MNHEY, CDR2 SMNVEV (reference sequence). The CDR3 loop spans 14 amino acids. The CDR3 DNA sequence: TGTGCCAGCAGTTCGACAGACAGCACAGATACGCAGTATTTT. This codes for CASSSTDSTDTQYF.

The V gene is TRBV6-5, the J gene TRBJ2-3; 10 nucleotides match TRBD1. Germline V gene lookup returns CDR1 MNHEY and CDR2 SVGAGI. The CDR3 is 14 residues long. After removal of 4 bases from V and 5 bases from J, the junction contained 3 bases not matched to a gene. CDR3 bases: TGTGCCAGCAGTTTATGGACAGGGGGAGATACGCAGTATTTT. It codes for CASSLWTGGDTQYF.

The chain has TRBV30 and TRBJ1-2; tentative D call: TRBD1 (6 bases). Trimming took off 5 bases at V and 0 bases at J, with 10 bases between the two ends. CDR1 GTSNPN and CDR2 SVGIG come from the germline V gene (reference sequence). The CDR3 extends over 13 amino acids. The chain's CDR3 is CAWGDISNYGYTF. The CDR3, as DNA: TGTGCCTGGGGGGACATTTCTAACTATGGCTACACCTTC.

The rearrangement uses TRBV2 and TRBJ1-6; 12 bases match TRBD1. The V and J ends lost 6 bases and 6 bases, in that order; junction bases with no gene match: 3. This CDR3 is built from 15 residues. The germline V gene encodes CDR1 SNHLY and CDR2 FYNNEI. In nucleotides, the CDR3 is TGTGCCAGCAGAGGGACAGGGGGCGGTAATTCACCCCTCCACTTT. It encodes CASRGTGGGNSPLHF. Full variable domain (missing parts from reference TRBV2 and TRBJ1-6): EPEVTQTPSHQVTQMGQEVILRCVPISNHLYFYWYRQILGQKVEFLVSFYNNEISEKSEIFDDQFSVERPDGSNFTLKIRSTKLEDSAMYFCASRGTGGGNSPLHFGNGTRLTVT.

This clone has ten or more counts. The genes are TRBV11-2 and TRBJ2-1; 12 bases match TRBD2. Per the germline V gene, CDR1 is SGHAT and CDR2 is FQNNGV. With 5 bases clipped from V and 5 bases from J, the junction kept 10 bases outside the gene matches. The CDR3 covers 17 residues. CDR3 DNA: TGTGCCAGCAGCCCCCGGCTAGCGGGAGGGCGCCACAATGAGCAGTTCTTC. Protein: CASSPRLAGGRHNEQFF.

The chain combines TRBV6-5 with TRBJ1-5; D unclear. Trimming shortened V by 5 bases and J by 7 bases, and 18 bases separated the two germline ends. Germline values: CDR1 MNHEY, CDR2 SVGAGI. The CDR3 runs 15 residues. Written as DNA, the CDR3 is TGTGCCAGCAGTCCTCAATTCGGAGGGTACCAGCCCCAGCATTTT. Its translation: CASSPQFGGYQPQHF.

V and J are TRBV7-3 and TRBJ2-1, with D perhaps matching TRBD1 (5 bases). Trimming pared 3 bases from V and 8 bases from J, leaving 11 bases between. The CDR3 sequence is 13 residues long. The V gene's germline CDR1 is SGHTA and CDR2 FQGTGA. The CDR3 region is CASSLGPIDEQFF. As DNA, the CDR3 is TGTGCCAGCAGCTTGGGGCCCATCGATGAGCAGTTCTTC.

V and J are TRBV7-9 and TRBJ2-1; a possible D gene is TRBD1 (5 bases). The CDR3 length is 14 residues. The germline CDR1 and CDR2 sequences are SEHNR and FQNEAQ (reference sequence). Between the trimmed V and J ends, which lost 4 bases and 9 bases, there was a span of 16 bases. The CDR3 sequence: CASSSLTDSSEQFF. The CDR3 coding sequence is TGTGCCAGCAGCTCATTGACAGATAGCAGTGAGCAGTTCTTC. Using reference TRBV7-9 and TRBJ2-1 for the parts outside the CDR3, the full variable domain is DTGVSQNPRHKITKRGQNVTFRCDPISEHNRLYWYRQTLGQGPEFLTYFQNEAQLEKSRLLSDRFSAERPKGSFSTLEIQRTEQGDSAMYLCASSSLTDSSEQFFGPGTRLTVL.

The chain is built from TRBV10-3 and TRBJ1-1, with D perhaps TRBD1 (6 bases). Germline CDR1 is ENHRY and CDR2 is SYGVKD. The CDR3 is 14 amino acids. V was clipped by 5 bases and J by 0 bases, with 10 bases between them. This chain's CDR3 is CAISLGGLNTEAFF. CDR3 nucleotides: TGTGCCATCAGTCTTGGGGGCTTGAACACTGAAGCTTTCTTT.

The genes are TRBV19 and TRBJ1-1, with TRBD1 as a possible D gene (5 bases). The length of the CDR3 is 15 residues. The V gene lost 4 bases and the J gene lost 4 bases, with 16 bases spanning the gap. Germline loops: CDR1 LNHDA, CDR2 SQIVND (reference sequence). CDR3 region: CASSTPGGGITEAFF. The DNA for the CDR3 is TGTGCCAGTAGTACCCCCGGGGGGGGTATCACTGAAGCTTTCTTT. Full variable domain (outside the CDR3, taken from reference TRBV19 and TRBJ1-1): DGGITQSPKYLFRKEGQNVTLSCEQNLNHDAMYWYRQDPGQGLRLIYYSQIVNDFQKGDIAEGYSVSREKKESFPLTVTSAQKNPTAFYLCASSTPGGGITEAFFGQGTRLTVV.

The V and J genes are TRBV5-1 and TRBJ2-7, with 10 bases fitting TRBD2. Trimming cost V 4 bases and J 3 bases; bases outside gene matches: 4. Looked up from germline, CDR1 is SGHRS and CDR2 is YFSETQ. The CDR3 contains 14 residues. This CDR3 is CASSVSGRSYEQYF. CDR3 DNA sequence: TGCGCCAGCAGCGTTAGCGGGAGGAGCTACGAGCAGTACTTC.

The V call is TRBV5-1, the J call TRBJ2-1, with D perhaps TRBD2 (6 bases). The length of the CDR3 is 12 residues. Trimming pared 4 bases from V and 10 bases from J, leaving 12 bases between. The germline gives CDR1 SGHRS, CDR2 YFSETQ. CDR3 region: CASSLWREEQFF. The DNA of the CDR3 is TGCGCCAGCAGCCTCTGGAGGGAGGAGCAGTTCTTC.

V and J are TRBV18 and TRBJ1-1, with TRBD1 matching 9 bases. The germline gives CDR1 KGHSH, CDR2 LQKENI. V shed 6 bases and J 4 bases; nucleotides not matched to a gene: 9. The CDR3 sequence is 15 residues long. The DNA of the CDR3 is TGTGCCAGCTCCCCAGTCTCGACAGGGGGCACTGAAGCTTTCTTT. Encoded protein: CASSPVSTGGTEAFF.

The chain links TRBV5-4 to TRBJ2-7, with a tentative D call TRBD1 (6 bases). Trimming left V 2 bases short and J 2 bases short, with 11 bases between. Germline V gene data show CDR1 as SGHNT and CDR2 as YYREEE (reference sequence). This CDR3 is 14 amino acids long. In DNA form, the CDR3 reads TGTGCCAGCAGCTTAGGACAGCCCACCTACGAGCAGTACTTC. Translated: CASSLGQPTYEQYF. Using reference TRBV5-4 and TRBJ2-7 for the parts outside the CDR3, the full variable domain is ETGVTQSPTHLIKTRGQQVTLRCSSQSGHNTVSWYQQALGQGPQFIFQYYREEENGRGNFPPRFSGLQFPNYSSELNVNALELDDSALYLCASSLGQPTYEQYFGPGTRLTVT.

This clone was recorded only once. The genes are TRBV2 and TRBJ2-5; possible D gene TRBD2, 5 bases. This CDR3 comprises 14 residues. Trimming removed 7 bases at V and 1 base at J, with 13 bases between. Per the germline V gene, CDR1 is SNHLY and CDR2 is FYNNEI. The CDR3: CASNLPGVQETQYF. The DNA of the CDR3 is TGTGCCAGCAACCTCCCCGGGGTCCAAGAGACCCAGTACTTC.

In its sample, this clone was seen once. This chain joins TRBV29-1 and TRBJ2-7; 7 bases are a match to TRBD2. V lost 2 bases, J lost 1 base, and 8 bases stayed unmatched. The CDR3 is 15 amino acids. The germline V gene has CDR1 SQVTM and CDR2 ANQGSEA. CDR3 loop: CSVERLAEGSYEQYF. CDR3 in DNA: TGCAGCGTTGAAAGGCTAGCGGAAGGGTCCTACGAGCAGTACTTC.

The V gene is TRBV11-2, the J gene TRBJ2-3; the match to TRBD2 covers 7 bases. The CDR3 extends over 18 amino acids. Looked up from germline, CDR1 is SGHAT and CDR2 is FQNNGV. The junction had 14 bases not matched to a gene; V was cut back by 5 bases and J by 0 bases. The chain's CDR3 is CASSPRGLAVASTDTQYF. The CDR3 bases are TGTGCCAGCAGCCCACGGGGTCTAGCGGTAGCTAGCACAGATACGCAGTATTTT.